The 6 T cell receptor beta chains below come from one sample, sequenced in a study of T cell clusters in autoimmune cytopenias. Some 40,000 genome equivalents of blood DNA were amplified for TRB. Multiplex touch-down PCR amplified TRB using TRB-A and TRB-B pools in one tube. TCRdb reprocessed the multiplex PCR reads and keeps a single row for each CDR3 protein, giving no DNA. This sample's table has over 3,000 distinct CDR3 sequences. What was sequenced was peripheral blood. Receptors were obtained from a human donor with an autoimmune cytopenia or autoimmune hepatitis (not recorded which).

The rearrangement joins TRBV19 to TRBJ2-6; TCRdb gives TRBD1 as the D gene, but with no DNA this cannot be confirmed. Germline V lookup: CDR1 LNHDA, CDR2 SQIVND (reference sequence). This CDR3 contains 14 residues. The CDR3 is CASRTVSGANVLTF. Variable domain in full (rest from reference TRBV19 and TRBJ2-6): DGGITQSPKYLFRKEGQNVTLSCEQNLNHDAMYWYRQDPGQGLRLIYYSQIVNDFQKGDIAEGYSVSREKKESFPLTVTSAQKNPTAFYLCASRTVSGANVLTFGAGSRLTVL.

Its frequency marks this clonotype as medium-sized. CDR3 protein: CASRTSGSLSYNEQFF. This sequence joins TRBV6-5 and TRBJ2-1; the D call from TCRdb, TRBD2, cannot be confirmed without DNA. Germline V lookup: CDR1 MNHEY, CDR2 SVGAGI. There are 16 residues in the CDR3.

Considering frequency, this clonotype is medium-sized. V usage is TRBV6-5 and J usage is TRBJ2-1; there is no DNA to check the TCRdb D call of TRBD2. Germline V CDR1 and CDR2: MNHEY, SVGAGI. The CDR3 contains 16 residues. The CDR3 loop reads CASSRLAGGLGNEQFF.

The rearrangement uses TRBV7-2 and TRBJ2-1. The CDR3 is 13 amino acids. Germline V gene data show CDR1 as SGHTA and CDR2 as FQGNSA. The CDR3 loop reads CASSLGLNNEQFF.

This clonotype registers medium-sized by frequency. The chain combines TRBV12-3 or TRBV12-4 with TRBJ2-2. CDR3 length equals 11 residues. The CDR3 reads CASSLNGELFF.

Frequency places this clonotype as medium-sized (0.01 to 0.1%). CDR3 in amino acids: CSVETGQGSTDTQYF. The chain employs TRBV29-1 and TRBJ2-3; TCRdb's D call of TRBD1 is untestable without DNA. The germline CDR1 and CDR2 sequences are SQVTM and ANQGSEA. This CDR3 has 15 amino acids.